The 5 T cell receptor beta chains presented below share a single source sample, sequenced in a study of beta chain features in type 1 diabetes. Expressed TCRB transcripts were sequenced, since all the RNA that had been isolated was reverse transcribed. Sequenced by immunoSEQ multiplex PCR; TCRdb stores in-frame clones only, minus some. This sample has roughly 400,000 clones, with 11% to 15% found just once. What was sequenced was naive CD4+ T cells from blood. The receptors stem from a man aged 25 to 40 in good health.

V usage is TRBV18 and J usage is TRBJ2-7; D not resolved. CDR3 length: 13 residues. V shed 4 bases and J shed 3 bases, with 10 bases lying between them. The germline CDR1 and CDR2 sequences are KGHSH and LQKENI. CDR3 bases: TGTGCCAGCTCACTGGCCCCCGACTACGAGCAGTACGTC. It yields the protein CASSLAPDYEQYV.

The gene calls are TRBV5-4 and TRBJ2-1, with D maybe TRBD1 (6 bases). The V end lost 4 bases, the J end lost 5 bases, and 13 bases lay between the germline ends. CDR3 length: 14 amino acids. The germline V gene has CDR1 SGHNT and CDR2 YYREEE (reference sequence). This CDR3 is CASSIRDTNNEQFF. The DNA for the CDR3 is TGTGCCAGCAGCATCCGGGACACAAACAATGAGCAGTTCTTC.

This clone came up a few times. The V gene is TRBV19, the J gene TRBJ2-5, with TRBD2 identical over 7 bases. Per the germline V gene, CDR1 is LNHDA and CDR2 is SQIVND (reference sequence). This CDR3 has 11 residues. V lost 5 bases to trimming and J lost 8 bases; unmatched junction nucleotides: 2. The CDR3 is CASSGGRTQYF. The CDR3 DNA sequence: TGTGCCAGTAGTGGCGGGAGAACCCAGTACTTC.

This chain connects TRBV27 to TRBJ2-1, with TRBD2 matching 7 bases. The ends lost 3 bases at V and 5 bases at J; junction bases unmatched: 7. Germline CDR1 MNHEY, CDR2 SMNVEV (reference sequence). The length of the CDR3 is 15 residues. The CDR3 coding sequence is TGTGCCAGCAGTTTCCCCAGCGGGATCAACAATGAGCAGTTCTTC. Amino acids: CASSFPSGINNEQFF.

The J gene is TRBJ1-6, the V gene TRBV2; D not resolved. The CDR3 spans 12 residues. V gave up 6 bases and J gave up 10 bases, with 10 bases separating them. CDR1 is SNHLY, CDR2 FYNNEI, per germline. CDR3: CASSFLGSPLHF. As DNA, the CDR3 is TGTGCCAGCAGCTTTCTGGGCTCACCCCTCCACTTT.